The 2 T cell receptor beta chains reported below all come from one sample, sequenced in a study of blood T cell repertoires in COVID-19. Some clones are missing from TCRdb's copy, which holds only in-frame ones; the method was immunoSEQ multiplex PCR. This table holds fewer than 200,000 clones, roughly four fifths found once. Sample: peripheral blood. The receptors originated from a woman in her 70s with COVID-19, enrolled during active disease.

CDR3 nucleotide sequence: TGTGCCAGCAGTTTACCTTCCCTAGAGCGGCGGAAGGTAGATACGCAGTATTTT. It encodes CASSLPSLERRKVDTQYF. V gene TRBV27 combines with J gene TRBJ2-3, with D possibly TRBD2 on 5 matching bases. The CDR3 is made up of 18 amino acids. The germline CDR1 and CDR2 sequences are MNHEY and SMNVEV (reference sequence). V was clipped by 2 bases and J by 5 bases, with 23 bases between them.

The J gene is TRBJ2-3, the V gene TRBV4-3; D unclear. The CDR3 totals 13 residues. The germline V and J ends were trimmed by 0 bases and 6 bases, with 7 bases remaining between them. The germline gives CDR1 LGHNA, CDR2 YSLEER. The DNA of the CDR3 is TGCGCCAGCAGCCAAGACTTTCGGGATACGCAGTATTTT. Encoded protein: CASSQDFRDTQYF.